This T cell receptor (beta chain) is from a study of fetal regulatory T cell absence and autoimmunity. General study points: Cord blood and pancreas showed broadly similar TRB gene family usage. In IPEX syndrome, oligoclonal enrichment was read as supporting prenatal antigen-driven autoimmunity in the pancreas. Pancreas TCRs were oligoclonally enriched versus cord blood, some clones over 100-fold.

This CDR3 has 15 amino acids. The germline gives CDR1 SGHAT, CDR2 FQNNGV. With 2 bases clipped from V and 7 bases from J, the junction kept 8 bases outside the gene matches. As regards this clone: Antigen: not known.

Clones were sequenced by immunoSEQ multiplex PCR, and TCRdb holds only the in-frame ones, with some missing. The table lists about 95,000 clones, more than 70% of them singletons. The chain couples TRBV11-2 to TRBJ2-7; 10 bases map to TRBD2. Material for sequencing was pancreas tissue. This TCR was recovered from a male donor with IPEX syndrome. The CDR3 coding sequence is TGTGCCAGCAGCTTAAGATGGACTAGCGGACTGGAGCAGTACTTC. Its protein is CASSLRWTSGLEQYF. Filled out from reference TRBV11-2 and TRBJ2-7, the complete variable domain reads EAGVAQSPRYKIIEKRQSVAFWCNPISGHATLYWYQQILGQGPKLLIQFQNNGVVDDSQLPKDRFSAERLKGVDSTLKIQPAKLEDSAVYLCASSLRWTSGLEQYFGPGTRLTVT.